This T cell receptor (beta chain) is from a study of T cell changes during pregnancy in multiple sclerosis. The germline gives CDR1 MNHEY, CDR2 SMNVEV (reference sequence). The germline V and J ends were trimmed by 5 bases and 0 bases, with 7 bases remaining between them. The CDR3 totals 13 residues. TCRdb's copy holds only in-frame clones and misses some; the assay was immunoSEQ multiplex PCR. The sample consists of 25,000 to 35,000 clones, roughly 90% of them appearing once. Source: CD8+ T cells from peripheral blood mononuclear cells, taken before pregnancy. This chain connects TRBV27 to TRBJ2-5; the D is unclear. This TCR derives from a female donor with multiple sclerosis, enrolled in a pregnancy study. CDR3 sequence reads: CASSPDYQETQYF. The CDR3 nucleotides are TGTGCCAGCAGTCCAGACTACCAAGAGACCCAGTACTTC.